This TCR beta chain emerged from a study of radiotherapy plus CTLA-4 blockade in lung cancer. Looking at the study overall: Among enrolled patients, roughly 20% responded and about 34% achieved disease control.

The CDR3 is 15 residues long. Sequenced by immunoSEQ multiplex PCR; TCRdb stores in-frame clones only, minus some. The repertoire holds approximately 28,000 clones, about 76% seen once, with around 24% in the top ten. The sample consisted of peripheral blood, taken from a patient treated with radiotherapy plus ipilimumab. The gene calls are TRBV21-1 and TRBJ2-7; the table names TRBD2, a call not compared with the DNA. TRBV21-1 is flagged as a pseudogene. This clonotype was obtained from a human donor with non-small cell lung cancer that progressed on radiotherapy plus ipilimumab. In DNA, the CDR3 is TGTGCCAGCAGCGCTCCGGGACTCCTAACCTACGAGCAGTACTTC. Encoded protein: CASSAPGLLTYEQYF.